This T cell receptor beta chain was documented in a study of vaccination and CD4 T cells after COVID-19. This CDR3 region has 17 residues. The germline V and J ends were trimmed by 0 bases and 0 bases, with 14 bases remaining between them. Per germline, CDR1 MNHEY and CDR2 SVGAGI. Oncomine TCR Beta short-read sequencing was applied to DNA from cultured CD4+ T cells. In TCRdb, the PCR reads were re-called with MiXCR into one record per CDR3 protein. The data show around 7,000 distinct CDR3 sequences, about 41% seen once. Treatment reported: roughly 11-day PBMC culture with coronavirus spike peptide pools or control peptides (ViraFEST assay). According to the study, CD4+ T cells from the unexposed donor were gathered ahead of the COVID-19 pandemic (2011-2018). With respect to this clonotype: Its antigen is not identified.

This receptor was identified in a human donor in good health. The specimen sequenced was CD4+ T cells from blood, cultured in vitro. The chain links TRBV6-5 to TRBJ1-2, with D perhaps matching TRBD1 (6 bases). The CDR3 here is CASSYSGGLSANYGYTF. In DNA form, the CDR3 reads TGTGCCAGCAGTTACTCGGGGGGCCTCTCGGCTAACTATGGCTACACCTTC.